This entry describes one T cell receptor beta chain. Its cognate antigen is unknown. This sample is part of a study of graft-versus-host responses after intestinal transplantation. Study-wide background: Every one of the recipients received anti-thymocyte globulin induction and afterwards took tacrolimus and steroids for roughly 3 years. Study-wide results and caveats: Early HvG declines after transplant were associated with peak circulating GvH clone levels. GvH clones appeared in recipient marrow, some first in ileum or blood.

CDR3 length: 15 residues. Germline lookup yields CDR1 SGDLS and CDR2 YYNGEE. Between the trimmed V and J ends, which lost 3 bases and 0 bases, there was a span of 10 bases. Assay: immunoSEQ multiplex PCR; the TCRdb copy retains only in-frame clones and omits some. The sample holds approximately 24,000 clones; 70% to 90% are singletons and the top ten take about 0.98%. Here the sequenced sample was PBMCs, taken more than 450 days after intestinal transplant. The source is a human patient who received an intestinal transplant, so some T cells may come from the graft donor. The chain employs TRBV9 and TRBJ2-1, with a possible D match to TRBD1 (6 bases). CDR3 in amino acids: CASSDTGSSYNEQFF. CDR3 nucleotide sequence: TGTGCCAGCAGCGACACAGGGAGCTCCTACAATGAGCAGTTCTTC.